The entry that follows covers one T cell receptor beta chain sequence. The sample comes from a study of control samples from healthy donors and cancer patients. Data came from immunoSEQ multiplex PCR; TCRdb stores just in-frame clones and leaves some out. The data show about 94,000 clones, around 87% seen once. Germline V CDR1 and CDR2: SGHTA, FQGNSA. V lost 5 bases to trimming and J lost 5 bases; unmatched junction nucleotides: 5. This CDR3 region has 15 residues. The rearrangement joins TRBV7-2 to TRBJ1-6; 8 nucleotides match TRBD1. The sample comprised blood. The receptor's source is a woman aged 50 to 60 in good health. The CDR3 is CASSLSGGDNSPLHF. The CDR3 bases are TGTGCCAGCAGCCTTTCAGGGGGCGATAATTCACCCCTCCACTTT.